The clone carrying this TCR beta chain has only a few counts. V shed 5 bases and J 9 bases; nucleotides not matched to a gene: 10. The CDR3 covers 14 residues. TCRdb re-derived calls from the 5' RACE reads in MiXCR, one entry per CDR3 protein. The repertoire holds 250,000 to 300,000 distinct CDR3 sequences, with around 16% as singletons. The sample belongs to a study of T-cell memory formation after mild COVID-19. The sequence derives from a young man who had mild COVID-19 (a few samples of this study predate the infection). Cell type and time point are not known. This chain joins TRBV12-3 or TRBV12-4 and TRBJ2-4, with 7 positions matching TRBD2. Sequenced sample: PBMCs or a T cell subset sorted from them (not recorded which). The CDR3 loop reads CASSPSRWGGIQYF. The CDR3 DNA is TGTGCCAGCAGTCCCTCTAGGTGGGGGGGCATTCAGTACTTC.